Below, 5 T cell receptor beta chains from the same sample are listed, as sequenced in a study of blood T cell repertoires in COVID-19. Sequencing was performed with immunoSEQ multiplex PCR; in TCRdb, only in-frame clones are kept and a portion is missing. The sample has tens of thousands of clones, more than 70% seen once; the top ten hold around 4.2%. The sample comprised peripheral blood. The receptors come from a man in his sixties or seventies with acute or convalescent COVID-19.

The rearrangement uses TRBV4-1 and TRBJ1-6; no definite D call. Germline V lookup: CDR1 MGHRA, CDR2 YSYEKL. V was clipped by 8 bases and J by 8 bases, with 13 bases between them. The CDR3 runs 13 residues. The CDR3, as DNA: TGCGCCAGCGCGGACGGGAGACATTCACCCCTCCACTTT. Amino acids: CASADGRHSPLHF.

V gene TRBV25-1 combines with J gene TRBJ2-5, with TRBD2 matching 10 bases. CDR1 and CDR2 (germline): MGHDK, SYGVNS. The CDR3 has 16 residues. V lost 3 bases to trimming and J lost 3 bases; unmatched junction nucleotides: 7. Here the CDR3 reads CASSESGGAREETQYF. CDR3 nucleotide sequence: TGTGCCAGCAGTGAGAGCGGGGGGGCCCGGGAAGAGACCCAGTACTTC. Filled out from reference TRBV25-1 and TRBJ2-5, the complete variable domain reads EADIYQTPRYLVIGTGKKITLECSQTMGHDKMYWYQQDPGMELHLIHYSYGVNSTEKGDLSSESTVSRIRTEHFPLTLESARPSHTSQYLCASSESGGAREETQYFGPGTRLLVL.

In its sample, this clone was seen a few times. The genes are TRBV2 and TRBJ2-7; weak D call: TRBD2 (5 bases). Trimming took off 6 bases at V and 3 bases at J, with 12 bases between the two ends. Germline V gene data show CDR1 as SNHLY and CDR2 as FYNNEI. This CDR3 comprises 13 residues. The DNA for the CDR3 is TGTGCCAGCAGGACCTCCGGGATCTACGAGCAGTACTTC. Protein product: CASRTSGIYEQYF. The full variable domain, rest sourced from reference TRBV2 and TRBJ2-7, is EPEVTQTPSHQVTQMGQEVILRCVPISNHLYFYWYRQILGQKVEFLVSFYNNEISEKSEIFDDQFSVERPDGSNFTLKIRSTKLEDSAMYFCASRTSGIYEQYFGPGTRLTVT.

The chain links TRBV7-2 to TRBJ1-2, with TRBD1 as a possible D gene (5 bases). In germline, CDR1 is SGHTA, CDR2 FQGNSA. V was clipped by 0 bases and J by 4 bases, with 18 bases between them. CDR3 length: 17 residues. The CDR3 coding sequence is TGTGCCAGCAGCTTAGCGCAAGGTGTCAGGGTGGTCTATGGCTACACCTTC. Amino acid sequence: CASSLAQGVRVVYGYTF.

Here the CDR3 DNA reads TGTGCCAGCAGTTTCGACAGTAGCTCCTACGAGCAGTACTTC. Its protein is CASSFDSSSYEQYF. The J gene is TRBJ2-7, the V gene TRBV27, with D tentatively TRBD1 (5 bases). The CDR3 extends over 14 amino acids. Germline V gene sequence: CDR1 MNHEY, CDR2 SMNVEV (reference sequence). V shed 3 bases and J shed 0 bases, with 9 bases lying between them.